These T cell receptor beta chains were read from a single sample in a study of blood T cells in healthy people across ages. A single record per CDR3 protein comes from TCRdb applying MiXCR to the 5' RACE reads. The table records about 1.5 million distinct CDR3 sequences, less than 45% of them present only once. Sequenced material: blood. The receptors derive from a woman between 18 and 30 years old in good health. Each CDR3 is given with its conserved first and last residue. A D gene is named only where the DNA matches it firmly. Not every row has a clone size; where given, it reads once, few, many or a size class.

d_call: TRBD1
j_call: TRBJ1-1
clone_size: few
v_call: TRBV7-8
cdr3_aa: CASSNRGLNTEAFF
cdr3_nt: TGTGCCAGCAGTAACAGGGGATTGAACACTGAAGCTTTCTTT

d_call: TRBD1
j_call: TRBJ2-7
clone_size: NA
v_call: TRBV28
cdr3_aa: CASSSPYLTGSYEQYF
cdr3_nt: TGTGCCAGCAGCTCTCCCTATTTGACAGGGTCCTACGAGCAGTACTTC

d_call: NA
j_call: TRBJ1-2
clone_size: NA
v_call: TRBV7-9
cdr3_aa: CASSPGGYTF
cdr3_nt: TGTGCCAGCAGCCCGGGAGGCTACACCTTC

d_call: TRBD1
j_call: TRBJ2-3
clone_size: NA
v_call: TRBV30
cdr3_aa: CAWDRQGAITDTQYF
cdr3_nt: TGTGCCTGGGACCGACAGGGGGCGATCACAGATACGCAGTATTTT

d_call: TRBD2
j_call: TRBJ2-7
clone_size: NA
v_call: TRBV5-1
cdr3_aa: CASSWASGGGYNEQYF
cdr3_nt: TGCGCCAGCAGCTGGGCTAGCGGGGGAGGGTACAATGAGCAGTACTTC

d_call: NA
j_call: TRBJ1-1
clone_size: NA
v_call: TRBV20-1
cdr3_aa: CSSVNTEAFF
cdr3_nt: TGTAGTTCCGTGAACACTGAAGCTTTCTTT

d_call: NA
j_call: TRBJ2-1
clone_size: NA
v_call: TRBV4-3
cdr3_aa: CASSQESSRWNKQFF
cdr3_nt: TGCGCCAGCAGCCAAGAGTCTTCCCGGTGGAATAAGCAGTTCTTC

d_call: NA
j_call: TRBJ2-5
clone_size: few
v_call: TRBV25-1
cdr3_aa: CASNTGYGTQYF
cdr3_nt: TGTGCCAGCAACACAGGTTACGGGACCCAGTACTTC

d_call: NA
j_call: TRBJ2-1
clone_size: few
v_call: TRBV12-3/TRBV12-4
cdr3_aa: CASSPRRDEQFF
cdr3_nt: TGTGCCAGCAGTCCAAGGAGGGATGAGCAGTTCTTC

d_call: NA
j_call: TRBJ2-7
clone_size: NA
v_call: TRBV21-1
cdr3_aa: CASTLDRDRVYEQYF
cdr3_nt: TGTGCCAGTACCTTAGATAGGGACAGAGTCTACGAGCAGTACTTC

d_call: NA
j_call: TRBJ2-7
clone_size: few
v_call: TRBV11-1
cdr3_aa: CASSSGTNPYEQYF
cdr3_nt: TGTGCCAGCAGCTCCGGGACAAACCCTTACGAGCAGTACTTC

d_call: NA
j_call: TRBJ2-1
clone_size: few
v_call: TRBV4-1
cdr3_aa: CASSQDLLYQFNEQFF
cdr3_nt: TGCGCCAGCAGCCAAGATCTGCTCTACCAGTTCAATGAGCAGTTCTTC

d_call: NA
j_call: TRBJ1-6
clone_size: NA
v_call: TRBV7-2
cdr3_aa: CASSAVGLNSYNSPLHF
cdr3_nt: TGTGCCAGCAGCGCCGTCGGGTTGAACTCCTATAATTCACCCCTCCACTTT

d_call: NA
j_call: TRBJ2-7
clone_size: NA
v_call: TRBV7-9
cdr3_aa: CASSQQGGYNEQYF
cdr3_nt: TGTGCCAGCAGCCAACAGGGGGGGTACAATGAGCAGTACTTC

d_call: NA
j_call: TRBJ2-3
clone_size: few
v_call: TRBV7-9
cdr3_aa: CASSLARDSRQYF
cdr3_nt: TGTGCCAGCAGCTTAGCCCGGGACTCCCGTCAGTATTTT

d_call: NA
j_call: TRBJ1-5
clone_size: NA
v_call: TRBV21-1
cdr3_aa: CASSQPPDSNQPQHF
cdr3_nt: TGTGCCAGCAGCCAACCCCCGGATAGCAATCAGCCCCAGCATTTT

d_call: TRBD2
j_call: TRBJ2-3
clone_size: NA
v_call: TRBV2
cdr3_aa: CASSYTGGSGDTQYF
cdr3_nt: TGTGCCAGCAGTTACACGGGGGGTTCAGGCGATACGCAGTATTTT

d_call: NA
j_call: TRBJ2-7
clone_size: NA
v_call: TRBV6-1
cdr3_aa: CASKRPGSSPDIYEQYF
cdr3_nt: TGTGCCAGCAAGCGCCCTGGGTCTTCTCCGGATATCTACGAGCAGTACTTC

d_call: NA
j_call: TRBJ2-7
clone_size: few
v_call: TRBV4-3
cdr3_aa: CASSHAVRAGAYEQYF
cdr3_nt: TGCGCCAGCAGCCACGCGGTCCGAGCTGGTGCCTACGAGCAGTACTTC

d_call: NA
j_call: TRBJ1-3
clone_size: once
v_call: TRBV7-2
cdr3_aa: CASSNPGAGAVSGNTIYF
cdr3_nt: TGTGCCAGCAGCAACCCCGGGGCCGGGGCCGTCTCTGGAAACACCATATATTTT

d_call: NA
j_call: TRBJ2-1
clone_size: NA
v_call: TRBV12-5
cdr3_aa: CASGLANRIDEQFF
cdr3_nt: TGTGCTAGTGGTTTGGCAAACAGAATCGATGAGCAGTTCTTC

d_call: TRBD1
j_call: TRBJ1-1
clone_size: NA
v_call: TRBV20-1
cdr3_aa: CSAWGQMNTEAFF
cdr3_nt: TGCAGTGCTTGGGGACAGATGAACACTGAAGCTTTCTTT

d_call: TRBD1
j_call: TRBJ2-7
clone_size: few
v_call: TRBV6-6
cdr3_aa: CASSYGTGNSYEQYF
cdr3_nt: TGTGCCAGCAGTTACGGGACAGGGAATTCCTACGAGCAGTACTTC

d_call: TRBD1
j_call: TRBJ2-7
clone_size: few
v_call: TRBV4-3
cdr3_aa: CASSQSSGQSLRWQYF
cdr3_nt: TGCGCCAGCAGCCAATCCTCGGGACAGAGTTTACGATGGCAGTACTTC

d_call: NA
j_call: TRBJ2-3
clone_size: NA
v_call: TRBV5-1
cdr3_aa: CASSLFLATDTQYF
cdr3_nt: TGCGCCAGCAGCTTGTTCCTCGCCACAGATACGCAGTATTTT

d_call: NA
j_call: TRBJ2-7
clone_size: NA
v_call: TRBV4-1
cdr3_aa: CASSQDVATYEQYF
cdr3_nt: TGCGCCAGCAGCCAAGATGTGGCTACCTACGAGCAGTACTTC

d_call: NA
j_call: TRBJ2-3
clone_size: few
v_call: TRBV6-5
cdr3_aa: CASSYSPYSGVYSTDTQYF
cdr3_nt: TGTGCCAGCAGTTACTCTCCTTACTCGGGTGTCTACAGCACAGATACGCAGTATTTT

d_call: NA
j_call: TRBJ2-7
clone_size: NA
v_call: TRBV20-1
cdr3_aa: CGARDGDPDDYEQYF
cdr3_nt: TGCGGTGCTAGAGATGGGGACCCGGACGACTACGAGCAGTACTTC